The 17 T cell receptor beta chains in this list originate from one sample, sequenced in a study of T-cell memory formation after mild COVID-19. TCRdb re-called the 5' RACE reads through MiXCR, storing one row per CDR3 protein. Of roughly 150,000 distinct CDR3 sequences in the sample, about 14% are singletons; the top ten hold around an eighth. Sequenced input: PBMCs or a T cell subset sorted from them (not recorded which). These receptor sequences come from an adult woman who had mild COVID-19 (a few samples of this study predate the infection). Cell type and time point are not known.

The chain recombines TRBV7-2 with TRBJ2-7; D gene uncertain. Germline lookup yields CDR1 SGHTA and CDR2 FQGNSA. This CDR3 spans 12 amino acids. Trimming shortened V by 3 bases and J by 6 bases, and 9 bases separated the two germline ends. CDR3 DNA sequence: TGTGCCAGCAGCTTGGACCGTAGCGAGCAGTACTTC. Its protein product is CASSLDRSEQYF.

The V gene is TRBV5-1, the J gene TRBJ2-7; D is perhaps TRBD1 or TRBD2 (5 bases each). Germline V lookup: CDR1 SGHRS, CDR2 YFSETQ. The V and J ends lost 8 bases and 5 bases respectively, with 17 bases between them. The CDR3 is 13 residues long. CDR3 in DNA: TGCGCCAGTCAGGGAGAGATGGACGACGAGCAGTACTTC. Protein sequence: CASQGEMDDEQYF.

CDR3 nucleotides: TGTGCCAGCAGCGCCGGACTAGCGGGATTTACCGGGGAGCTGTTTTTT. Amino acids: CASSAGLAGFTGELFF. The chain joins TRBV13 to TRBJ2-2, with 12 bases that match TRBD2. CDR3 size: 16 residues. V gave up 5 bases and J gave up 5 bases; unmatched junction bases: 6. Germline V gene lookup returns CDR1 PRHDT and CDR2 FYEKMQ (reference sequence).

The V gene is TRBV14, the J gene TRBJ2-5; D not resolved. There are 14 residues in the CDR3. V was trimmed by 2 bases and J by 2 bases, leaving 9 bases between them. Germline V lookup: CDR1 SGHDN, CDR2 FVKESK. The CDR3 is CASSQPEEQETQYF. For the CDR3, the DNA is TGTGCCAGCAGCCAACCAGAGGAGCAAGAGACCCAGTACTTC.

The CDR3 region is CAISGGLAEETQYF. The DNA of the CDR3 is TGTGCCATCAGTGGGGGACTAGCGGAAGAGACCCAGTACTTC. The chain joins TRBV10-3 to TRBJ2-5, with 11 nucleotides matching TRBD2. J gave up 3 bases and V 4 bases, and 1 base lay outside the gene matches. The V gene's germline CDR1 is ENHRY and CDR2 SYGVKD. The CDR3 loop spans 14 amino acids.

The chain joins TRBV20-1 to TRBJ1-4; 8 positions agree with TRBD1. The trim removed 7 bases at V and 3 bases at J, leaving 19 bases unmatched. The CDR3 runs to 18 residues. Germline V gene data show CDR1 as DFQATT and CDR2 as SNEGSKA (reference sequence). The CDR3 reads CSVPSRGQGFVANEKLFF. CDR3 bases: TGCAGTGTCCCTTCCAGAGGACAGGGTTTCGTGGCTAATGAAAAACTGTTTTTT.

DNA of the CDR3: TGTGCCAGCAGCTTGAAACAGGGGGCGAACACAGATACGCAGTATTTT. Residues: CASSLKQGANTDTQYF. The rearrangement joins TRBV7-9 to TRBJ2-3; 9 nucleotides agree with TRBD1. The CDR3 runs 16 residues. V gave up 3 bases and J gave up 2 bases; unmatched junction bases: 6. Per germline, CDR1 SEHNR and CDR2 FQNEAQ (reference sequence).

The chain links TRBV20-1 to TRBJ2-1; 10 bases map to TRBD2. In germline, CDR1 is DFQATT, CDR2 SNEGSKA (reference sequence). The CDR3 consists of 12 residues. V shed 0 bases, J shed 15 bases, and the junction held 5 bases outside the gene matches. The chain's CDR3 is CSARDGQRGGFF. The CDR3, as DNA: TGCAGTGCTAGAGATGGCCAGCGGGGGGGGTTCTTC.

This clonotype was counted a few times. V is TRBV9 and J is TRBJ2-3, with 9 bases fitting TRBD1. CDR1 and CDR2 (germline): SGDLS, YYNGEE. This CDR3 has 18 amino acids. The J segment lost 3 bases and the V segment lost 4 bases, leaving 15 bases of the junction unmatched. CDR3 nucleotide sequence: TGTGCCAGCAGCTCCACCAGGACAGGGGAGGAGGGGACAGATACGCAGTATTTT. This gives the protein CASSSTRTGEEGTDTQYF.

The chain employs TRBV7-2 and TRBJ2-1, with D perhaps TRBD2 (5 bases). Trimming took off 4 bases at V and 0 bases at J, with 10 bases between the two ends. CDR3 length: 15 amino acids. Germline-derived CDR1 and CDR2 are SGHTA and FQGNSA. The CDR3 DNA follows: TGTGCCAGCAGCTACACCCGGGGCTCCTACAATGAGCAGTTCTTC. Translated, it gives CASSYTRGSYNEQFF.

This clonotype was detected only a few times. CDR3 DNA sequence: TGTGCCAGCAGGCCAGGGGGGGAATCCCTTGAGCAGTTCTTC. Encoded protein: CASRPGGESLEQFF. This chain connects TRBV6-5 to TRBJ2-1; D might be TRBD1 or TRBD2, each matching 7 bases. Germline lookup yields CDR1 MNHEY and CDR2 SVGAGI. The CDR3 is made up of 14 amino acids. Trimming took 6 bases from V and 9 from J, leaving 18 bases between them.

The rearrangement links TRBV30 to TRBJ2-1, with D possibly being TRBD1 (6 bases). Germline CDR1 and CDR2: GTSNPN and SVGIG (reference sequence). Trimming took off 4 bases at V and 4 bases at J, with 20 bases between the two ends. This CDR3 has 16 amino acids. This CDR3 reads CAWNRQGIQGYNEQFF. The CDR3 region has the DNA TGTGCCTGGAATAGGCAGGGGATCCAAGGGTACAATGAGCAGTTCTTC.

The table lists this clonotype with a few counts. This rearrangement joins TRBV25-1 to TRBJ1-4; D is unclear. The V end was cut by 5 bases, the J end by 1 base, with 11 bases between. The CDR3 sequence is 15 residues long. Germline loops: CDR1 MGHDK, CDR2 SYGVNS. DNA of the CDR3: TGTGCCAGCAGTCAAAGGACGGGAACTAATGAAAAACTGTTTTTT. Translating it yields CASSQRTGTNEKLFF.

The J gene is TRBJ2-7, the V gene TRBV12-3 or TRBV12-4; D is unclear. The CDR3 is 13 amino acids. Trimming left V 5 bases short and J 5 bases short, with 13 bases between. For the CDR3, the DNA is TGTGCCAGCAGTCCCGAATACTACCACGAGCAGTACTTC. Translation gives CASSPEYYHEQYF.

This clonotype was counted ten times or more. The genes are TRBV20-1 and TRBJ1-1; TRBD1 is a possible D gene (6 bases). Germline CDR1 reads DFQATT; CDR2 reads SNEGSKA (reference sequence). V was trimmed by 5 bases and J by 4 bases, leaving 14 bases between them. The CDR3 is 13 amino acids. In nucleotides, the CDR3 is TGCAGTGCTGGGACCGGGGGCGTCACTGAAGCTTTCTTT. Translated: CSAGTGGVTEAFF.

This clonotype appeared a few times. The gene calls are TRBV12-3 or TRBV12-4 and TRBJ2-7; weak D call: TRBD1 (6 bases). Between the trimmed V and J ends, which lost 7 bases and 0 bases, there was a span of 19 bases. CDR3 size: 16 residues. For the CDR3, the DNA is TGTGCCAGCACCCCCAATCCCCAGGGGCACTCCTACGAGCAGTACTTC. It translates to CASTPNPQGHSYEQYF.

The chain has TRBV4-1 and TRBJ2-1; D is possibly TRBD2 (6 bases). This CDR3 has 19 residues. In germline, CDR1 is MGHRA, CDR2 YSYEKL. The germline V and J ends were trimmed by 2 bases and 0 bases, with 20 bases remaining between them. The CDR3 loop reads CASSQLGGRILSSYNEQFF. In nucleotides, the CDR3 is TGCGCCAGCAGCCAATTGGGGGGACGGATCCTAAGCTCCTACAATGAGCAGTTCTTC.